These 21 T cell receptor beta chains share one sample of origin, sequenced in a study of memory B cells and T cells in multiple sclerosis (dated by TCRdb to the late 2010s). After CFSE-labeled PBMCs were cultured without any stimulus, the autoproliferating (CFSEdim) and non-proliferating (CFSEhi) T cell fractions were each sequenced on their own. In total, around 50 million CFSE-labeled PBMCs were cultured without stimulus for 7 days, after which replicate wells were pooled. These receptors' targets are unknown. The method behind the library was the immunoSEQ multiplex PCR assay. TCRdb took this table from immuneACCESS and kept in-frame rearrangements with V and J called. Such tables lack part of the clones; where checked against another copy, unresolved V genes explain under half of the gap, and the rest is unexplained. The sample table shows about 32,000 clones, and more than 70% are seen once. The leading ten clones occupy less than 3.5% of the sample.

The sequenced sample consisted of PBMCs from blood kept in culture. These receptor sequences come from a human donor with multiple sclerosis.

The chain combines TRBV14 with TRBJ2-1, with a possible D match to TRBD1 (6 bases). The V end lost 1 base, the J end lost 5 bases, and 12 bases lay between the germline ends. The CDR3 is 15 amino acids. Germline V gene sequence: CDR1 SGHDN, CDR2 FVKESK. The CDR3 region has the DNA TGTGCCAGCAGCCAAGCAACCACAGGGCACAATGAGCAGTTCTTC. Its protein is CASSQATTGHNEQFF.

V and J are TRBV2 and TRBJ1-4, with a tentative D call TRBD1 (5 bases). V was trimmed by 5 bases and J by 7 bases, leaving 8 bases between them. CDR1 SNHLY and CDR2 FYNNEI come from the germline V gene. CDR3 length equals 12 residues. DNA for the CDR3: TGTGCCAGCAGTTATGACAGTGAAAAACTGTTTTTT. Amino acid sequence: CASSYDSEKLFF.

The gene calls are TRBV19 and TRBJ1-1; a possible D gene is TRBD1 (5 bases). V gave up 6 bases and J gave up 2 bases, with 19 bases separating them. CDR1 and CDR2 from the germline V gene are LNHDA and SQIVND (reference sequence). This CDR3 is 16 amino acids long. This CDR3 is CASRIGTPVDNTEAFF. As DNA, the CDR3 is TGTGCCAGTAGGATCGGGACGCCCGTGGATAACACTGAAGCTTTCTTT.

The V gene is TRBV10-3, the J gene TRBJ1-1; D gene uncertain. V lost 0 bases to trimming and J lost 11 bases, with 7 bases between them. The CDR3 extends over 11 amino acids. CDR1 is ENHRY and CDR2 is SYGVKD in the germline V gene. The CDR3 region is CAISESVGAFF. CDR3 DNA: TGTGCCATCAGTGAGTCGGTTGGGGCTTTCTTT.

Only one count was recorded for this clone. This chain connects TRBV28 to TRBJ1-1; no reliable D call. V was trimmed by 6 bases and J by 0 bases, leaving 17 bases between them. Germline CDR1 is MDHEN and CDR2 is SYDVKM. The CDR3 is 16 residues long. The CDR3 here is CASRPASEGLNTEAFF. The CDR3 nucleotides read TGTGCCAGCAGACCCGCCTCGGAGGGTTTGAACACTGAAGCTTTCTTT.

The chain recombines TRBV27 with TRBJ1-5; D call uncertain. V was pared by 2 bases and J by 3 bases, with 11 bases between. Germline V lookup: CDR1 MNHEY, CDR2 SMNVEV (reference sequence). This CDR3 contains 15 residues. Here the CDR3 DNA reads TGTGCCAGCAGTTTAAACAGCCTTCTCAATCAGCCCCAGCATTTT. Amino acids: CASSLNSLLNQPQHF.

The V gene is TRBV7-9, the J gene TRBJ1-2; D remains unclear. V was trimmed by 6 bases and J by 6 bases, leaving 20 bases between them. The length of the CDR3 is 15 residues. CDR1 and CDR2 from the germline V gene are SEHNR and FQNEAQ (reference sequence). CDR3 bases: TGTGCCAGCAGGATGGCAGGCCCCCCACAAAATGGCTACACCTTC. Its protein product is CASRMAGPPQNGYTF.

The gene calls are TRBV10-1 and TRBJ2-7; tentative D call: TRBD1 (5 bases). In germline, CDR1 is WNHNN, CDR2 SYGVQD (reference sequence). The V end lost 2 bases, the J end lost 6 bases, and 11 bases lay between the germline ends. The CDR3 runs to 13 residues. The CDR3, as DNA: TGCGCCAGCAGTGAGAATGGCAGGGCCGAGCAGTACTTC. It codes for CASSENGRAEQYF.

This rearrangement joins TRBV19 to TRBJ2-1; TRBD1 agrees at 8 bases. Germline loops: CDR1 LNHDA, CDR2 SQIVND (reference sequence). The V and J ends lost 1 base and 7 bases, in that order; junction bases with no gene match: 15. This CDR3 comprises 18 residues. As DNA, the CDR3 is TGTGCCAGTAGTATAGGCTTCGCAGGGGGCTCAACGGGGAATGAGCAGTTCTTC. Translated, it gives CASSIGFAGGSTGNEQFF.

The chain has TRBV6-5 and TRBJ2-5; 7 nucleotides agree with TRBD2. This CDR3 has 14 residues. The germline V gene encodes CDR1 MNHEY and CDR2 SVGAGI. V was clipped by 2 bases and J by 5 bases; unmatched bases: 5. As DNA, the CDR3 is TGTGCCAGCAGTTACGACTGGGGGGGGGAGACCCAGTACTTC. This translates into CASSYDWGGETQYF.

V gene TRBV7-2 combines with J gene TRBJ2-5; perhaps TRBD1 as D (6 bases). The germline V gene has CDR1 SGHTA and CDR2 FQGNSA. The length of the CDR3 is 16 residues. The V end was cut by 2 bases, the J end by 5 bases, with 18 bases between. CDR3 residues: CASSLRPGVKKETQYF. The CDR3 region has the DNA TGTGCCAGCAGCTTAAGGCCAGGGGTTAAAAAGGAGACCCAGTACTTC.

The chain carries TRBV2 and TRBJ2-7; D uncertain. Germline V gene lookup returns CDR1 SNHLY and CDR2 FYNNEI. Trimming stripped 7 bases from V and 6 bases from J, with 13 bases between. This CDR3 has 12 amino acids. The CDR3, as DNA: TGTGCCAGCAATGGTAACTTTCCCGAGCAGTACTTC. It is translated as CASNGNFPEQYF. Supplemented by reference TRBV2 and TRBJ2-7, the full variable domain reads EPEVTQTPSHQVTQMGQEVILRCVPISNHLYFYWYRQILGQKVEFLVSFYNNEISEKSEIFDDQFSVERPDGSNFTLKIRSTKLEDSAMYFCASNGNFPEQYFGPGTRLTVT.

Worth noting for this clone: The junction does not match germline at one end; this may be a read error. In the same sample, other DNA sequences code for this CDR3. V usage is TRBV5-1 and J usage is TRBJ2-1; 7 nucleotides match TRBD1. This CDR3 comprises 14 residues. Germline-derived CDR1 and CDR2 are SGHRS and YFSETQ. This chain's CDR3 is CASSSLAGGNEQFF. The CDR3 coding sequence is TGCGCCAGCAGCTCCCTAGCAGGGGGAAATGAACAGTTCTTC.

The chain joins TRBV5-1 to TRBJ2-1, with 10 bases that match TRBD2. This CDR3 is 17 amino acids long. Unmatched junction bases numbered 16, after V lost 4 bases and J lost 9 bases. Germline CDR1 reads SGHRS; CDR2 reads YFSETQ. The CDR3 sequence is CASSPTRASGSLGEQFF. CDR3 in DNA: TGCGCCAGCAGCCCGACTCGGGCTAGCGGGAGTTTGGGTGAGCAGTTCTTC.

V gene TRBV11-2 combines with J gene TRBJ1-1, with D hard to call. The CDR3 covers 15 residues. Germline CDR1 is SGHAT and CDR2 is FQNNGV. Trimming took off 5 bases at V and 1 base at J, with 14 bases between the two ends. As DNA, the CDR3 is TGTGCCAGCAGCCCCATACGGGGTCCGAACACTGAAGCTTTCTTT. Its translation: CASSPIRGPNTEAFF.

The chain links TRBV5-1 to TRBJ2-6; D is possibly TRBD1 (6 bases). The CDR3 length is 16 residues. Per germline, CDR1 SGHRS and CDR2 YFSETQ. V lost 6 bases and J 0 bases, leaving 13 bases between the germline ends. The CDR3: CASTYLGGSGANVLTF. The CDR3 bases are TGCGCCAGCACCTATCTAGGGGGCTCTGGGGCCAACGTCCTGACTTTC.

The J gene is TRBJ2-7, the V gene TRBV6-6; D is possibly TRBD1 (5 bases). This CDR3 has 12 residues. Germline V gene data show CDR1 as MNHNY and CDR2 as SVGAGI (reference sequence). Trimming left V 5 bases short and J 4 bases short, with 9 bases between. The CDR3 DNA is TGTGCCAGCAGTCACAGGTTTTACGAGCAGTACTTC. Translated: CASSHRFYEQYF.

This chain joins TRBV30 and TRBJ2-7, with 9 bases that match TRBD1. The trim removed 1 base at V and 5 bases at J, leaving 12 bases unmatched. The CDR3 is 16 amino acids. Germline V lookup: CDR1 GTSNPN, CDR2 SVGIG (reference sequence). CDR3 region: CAWSEGLRDRVDEQYF. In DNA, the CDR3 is TGTGCCTGGAGTGAGGGCCTCCGGGACAGGGTCGACGAGCAGTACTTC.

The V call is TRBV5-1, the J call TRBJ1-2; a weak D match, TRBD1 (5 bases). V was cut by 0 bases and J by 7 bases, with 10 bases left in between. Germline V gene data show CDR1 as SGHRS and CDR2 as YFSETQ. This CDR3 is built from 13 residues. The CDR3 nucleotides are TGCGCCAGCAGCTTGGATGCCCAGGGTGGCTACACCTTC. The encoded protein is CASSLDAQGGYTF.

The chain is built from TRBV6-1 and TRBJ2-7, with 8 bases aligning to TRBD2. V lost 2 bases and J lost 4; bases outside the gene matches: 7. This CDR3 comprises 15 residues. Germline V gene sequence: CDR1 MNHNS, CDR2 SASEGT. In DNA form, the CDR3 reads TGTGCCAGCAGTGAAAGGGGACTAGTCTCGTACGAGCAGTACTTC. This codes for CASSERGLVSYEQYF.

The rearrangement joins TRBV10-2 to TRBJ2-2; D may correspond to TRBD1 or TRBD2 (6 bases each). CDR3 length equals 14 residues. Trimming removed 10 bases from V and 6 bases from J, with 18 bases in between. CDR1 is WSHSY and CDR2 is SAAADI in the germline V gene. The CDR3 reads CATAEGGRPGELFF. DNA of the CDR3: TGCGCCACCGCGGAGGGGGGCCGGCCCGGGGAGCTGTTTTTT.